Following are 18 T cell receptor beta chains from one sample sequenced in a study of human T cells and chemical hapten exposure. Noted time point: pre-sensitization, week 0. The treatment here: therapeutic diphenylcyclopropenone sensitization with weekly scalp DPC. TCRdb redid the calling of the RACE reads with MiXCR, one entry per CDR3 protein. This sample has approximately 370,000 distinct CDR3 sequences; 5.5% occur once, and the top ten carry about 8.2%. Sequenced material: whole blood, taken in connection with sensitization to the hapten diphenylcyclopropenone (DPC). The source of these receptors is a woman under 30 with alopecia areata. Some clones in this sample may be carry-over from other donors' samples.

This clonotype has a handful of counts. V gene TRBV24-1 combines with J gene TRBJ2-1; no clear D gene. Germline CDR1 reads KGHDR; CDR2 reads SFDVKD. The V gene lost 3 bases and the J gene lost 4 bases, with 6 bases spanning the gap. The CDR3 is made up of 13 amino acids. The CDR3 region has the DNA TGTGCCACCAGTGATCCCCTATACAATGAGCAGTTCTTC. It is translated as CATSDPLYNEQFF.

A few counts support this clonotype. V is TRBV3-1 and J is TRBJ2-1, with D perhaps matching TRBD2 (7 bases). V lost 0 bases, J lost 6 bases, and 15 bases lay in between. This CDR3 contains 16 residues. Germline V gene lookup returns CDR1 LGHDT and CDR2 YNNKEL (reference sequence). The CDR3 here is CASSQDRGAFRNEQFF. In DNA form, the CDR3 reads TGTGCCAGCAGCCAAGACCGGGGGGCTTTTCGCAATGAGCAGTTCTTC.

This clonotype was seen many times. This chain joins TRBV20-1 and TRBJ2-7; possible D gene TRBD1, 6 bases. CDR1 is DFQATT, CDR2 SNEGSKA, per germline (reference sequence). V was cut by 7 bases and J by 4 bases, with 14 bases left in between. This CDR3 region has 12 residues. The CDR3, as DNA: TGCAGTGTTATGGGCAGGGGTTACGAGCAGTACTTC. Translation: CSVMGRGYEQYF.

This clonotype was counted ten times or more. The CDR3, as DNA: TGTGCCAGCAGCTTAGGGCCGGGGCCCCAGCATTTT. Amino acid sequence: CASSLGPGPQHF. The V call is TRBV7-8, the J call TRBJ1-5; D gene unclear. V was clipped by 1 base and J by 9 bases, with 7 bases between them. CDR3 length: 12 amino acids. From germline, CDR1 is SGHVS and CDR2 FQNEAQ.

CDR3: CASSEYRPGVSHQPQHF. In DNA form, the CDR3 reads TGTGCCAGCAGTGAATATCGACCAGGGGTATCTCATCAGCCCCAGCATTTT. The chain combines TRBV6-1 with TRBJ1-5, with TRBD1 as a possible D gene (6 bases). This CDR3 region has 17 residues. CDR1 and CDR2 (germline): MNHNS, SASEGT. V dropped 2 bases and J dropped 5 bases, with 19 bases sitting between them.

This clonotype showed up many times. The CDR3 DNA follows: TGCGCCAGCAGCCAAGTAAAGGGGGCGACGAAATGGTATTTT. It yields the protein CASSQVKGATKWYF. This rearrangement joins TRBV4-3 to TRBJ2-3; 7 nucleotides line up with TRBD1. Germline V gene sequence: CDR1 LGHNA, CDR2 YSLEER. Trimming at V came to 1 base and at J to 14 bases, leaving 12 bases not matched to a gene. The CDR3 loop spans 14 amino acids.

This clonotype was recorded a few times. This chain links TRBV12-3 or TRBV12-4 with TRBJ1-5, with D uncertain. The V end was cut by 1 base, the J end by 7 bases, with 8 bases between. This CDR3 region has 13 residues. CDR3: CASSLEAGQPQHF. The CDR3 coding sequence is TGTGCCAGCAGTTTAGAGGCGGGCCAGCCCCAGCATTTT.

This chain uses TRBV4-3 with TRBJ2-7; 9 bases agree with TRBD2. The CDR3 covers 15 residues. Germline CDR1 reads LGHNA; CDR2 reads YSLEER. Trimming cost V 0 bases and J 2 bases; bases outside gene matches: 2. The CDR3: CASSQESGGTYEQYF. The CDR3 region has the DNA TGCGCCAGCAGCCAAGAGAGCGGGGGGACCTACGAGCAGTACTTC.

This clonotype was detected only a few times. V is TRBV28 and J is TRBJ2-1, with 9 bases fitting TRBD1. Per germline, CDR1 MDHEN and CDR2 SYDVKM. This CDR3 is 18 amino acids long. J gave up 5 bases and V 3 bases, and 14 bases lay outside the gene matches. CDR3 in DNA: TGTGCCAGCAGTTTGGGTCTAAAAAACAGGGGGCACGACAATGAGCAGTTCTTC. Translated, it gives CASSLGLKNRGHDNEQFF.

V and J are TRBV27 and TRBJ2-5; unclear D gene. This CDR3 is built from 13 residues. With 2 bases removed from V and 3 bases from J, the gap between germline ends came to 7 bases. Per the germline V gene, CDR1 is MNHEY and CDR2 is SMNVEV (reference sequence). Here the CDR3 DNA reads TGTGCCAGCAGTTTAAGGGCCAAAGAGACCCAGTACTTC. This translates into CASSLRAKETQYF.

This clonotype was counted a few times. The V call is TRBV19, the J call TRBJ1-2; 7 bases fit TRBD1. Germline V lookup: CDR1 LNHDA, CDR2 SQIVND (reference sequence). The CDR3 loop spans 16 amino acids. V trimming: 9 bases; J trimming: 6 bases; junction bases outside the gene matches: 19. CDR3 sequence (DNA): TGTGCCAGCCTCCCAATTCGGGGCGGCAGGGGGGATGGCTACACCTTC. It yields the protein CASLPIRGGRGDGYTF.

This clonotype was observed a handful of times. The chain combines TRBV20-1 with TRBJ2-7; 8 positions match TRBD2. CDR1 is DFQATT and CDR2 is SNEGSKA in the germline V gene (reference sequence). This CDR3 is 15 amino acids long. V shed 5 bases, J shed 6 bases, and the junction held 15 bases outside the gene matches. Here the CDR3 reads CSARVFSGALSEQYF. Here the CDR3 DNA reads TGCAGTGCTCGTGTGTTTAGCGGGGCGCTGAGCGAGCAGTACTTC.

This clonotype was found many times. The chain joins TRBV3-1 to TRBJ2-3, with 12 bases matching TRBD2. J lost 6 bases, V lost 4 bases, and 5 bases had no gene match. CDR1 and CDR2 (germline): LGHDT, YNNKEL (reference sequence). The CDR3 runs to 15 residues. The CDR3 DNA reads TGTGCCAGCAGCCCCTCTAGCGGGGGGGCGGATACGCAGTATTTT. It codes for CASSPSSGGADTQYF.

The chain couples TRBV11-2 to TRBJ1-5; 7 bases line up with TRBD1. The CDR3 totals 16 residues. The V and J ends lost 2 bases and 0 bases, in that order; junction bases with no gene match: 4. From germline, CDR1 is SGHAT and CDR2 FQNNGV. The CDR3 spells CASSLMGTDSNQPQHF. The DNA of the CDR3 is TGTGCCAGCAGCTTAATGGGGACAGATAGCAATCAGCCCCAGCATTTT. The full variable domain, its missing parts supplied by reference TRBV11-2 and TRBJ1-5, is EAGVAQSPRYKIIEKRQSVAFWCNPISGHATLYWYQQILGQGPKLLIQFQNNGVVDDSQLPKDRFSAERLKGVDSTLKIQPAKLEDSAVYLCASSLMGTDSNQPQHFGDGTRLSIL.

The V and J genes are TRBV6-2 or TRBV6-3 and TRBJ2-3; D possibly corresponds to TRBD2 (7 bases). This CDR3 region has 15 residues. Trimming shortened V by 4 bases and J by 5 bases, and 16 bases separated the two germline ends. The V gene's germline CDR1 is MNHEY and CDR2 SVGEGT. CDR3 protein: CASSWGGGLGDTQYF. CDR3 coding DNA: TGTGCCAGCAGTTGGGGCGGGGGCCTAGGAGATACGCAGTATTTT.

This clonotype has ten or more counts. V and J are TRBV3-1 and TRBJ1-4; D unclear. Trimming took 5 bases from V and 2 from J, leaving 12 bases between them. CDR1 and CDR2 from the germline V gene are LGHDT and YNNKEL (reference sequence). This CDR3 comprises 15 residues. DNA of the CDR3: TGTGCCAGCAGCACCTCCGACGGCACTAATGAAAAACTGTTTTTT. This encodes CASSTSDGTNEKLFF.

This clonotype turned up a few times. V is TRBV6-5 and J is TRBJ1-2, with TRBD1 matching over 9 bases. J was trimmed by 7 bases and V by 5 bases; bases with no gene match: 8. This CDR3 contains 14 residues. Germline V gene sequence: CDR1 MNHEY, CDR2 SVGAGI. The CDR3 loop reads CASSTAGTGRGYTF. The CDR3 DNA reads as TGTGCCAGCAGTACGGCCGGGACAGGGCGTGGCTACACCTTC.

This chain uses TRBV7-9 with TRBJ1-4; D might be TRBD1 (6 bases). CDR1 is SEHNR and CDR2 is FQNEAQ in the germline V gene (reference sequence). V was clipped by 0 bases and J by 0 bases, with 11 bases between them. The length of the CDR3 is 17 residues. The CDR3 sequence: CASSLARGIATNEKLFF. The CDR3 region has the DNA TGTGCCAGCAGCTTAGCGAGGGGGATTGCAACTAATGAAAAACTGTTTTTT.